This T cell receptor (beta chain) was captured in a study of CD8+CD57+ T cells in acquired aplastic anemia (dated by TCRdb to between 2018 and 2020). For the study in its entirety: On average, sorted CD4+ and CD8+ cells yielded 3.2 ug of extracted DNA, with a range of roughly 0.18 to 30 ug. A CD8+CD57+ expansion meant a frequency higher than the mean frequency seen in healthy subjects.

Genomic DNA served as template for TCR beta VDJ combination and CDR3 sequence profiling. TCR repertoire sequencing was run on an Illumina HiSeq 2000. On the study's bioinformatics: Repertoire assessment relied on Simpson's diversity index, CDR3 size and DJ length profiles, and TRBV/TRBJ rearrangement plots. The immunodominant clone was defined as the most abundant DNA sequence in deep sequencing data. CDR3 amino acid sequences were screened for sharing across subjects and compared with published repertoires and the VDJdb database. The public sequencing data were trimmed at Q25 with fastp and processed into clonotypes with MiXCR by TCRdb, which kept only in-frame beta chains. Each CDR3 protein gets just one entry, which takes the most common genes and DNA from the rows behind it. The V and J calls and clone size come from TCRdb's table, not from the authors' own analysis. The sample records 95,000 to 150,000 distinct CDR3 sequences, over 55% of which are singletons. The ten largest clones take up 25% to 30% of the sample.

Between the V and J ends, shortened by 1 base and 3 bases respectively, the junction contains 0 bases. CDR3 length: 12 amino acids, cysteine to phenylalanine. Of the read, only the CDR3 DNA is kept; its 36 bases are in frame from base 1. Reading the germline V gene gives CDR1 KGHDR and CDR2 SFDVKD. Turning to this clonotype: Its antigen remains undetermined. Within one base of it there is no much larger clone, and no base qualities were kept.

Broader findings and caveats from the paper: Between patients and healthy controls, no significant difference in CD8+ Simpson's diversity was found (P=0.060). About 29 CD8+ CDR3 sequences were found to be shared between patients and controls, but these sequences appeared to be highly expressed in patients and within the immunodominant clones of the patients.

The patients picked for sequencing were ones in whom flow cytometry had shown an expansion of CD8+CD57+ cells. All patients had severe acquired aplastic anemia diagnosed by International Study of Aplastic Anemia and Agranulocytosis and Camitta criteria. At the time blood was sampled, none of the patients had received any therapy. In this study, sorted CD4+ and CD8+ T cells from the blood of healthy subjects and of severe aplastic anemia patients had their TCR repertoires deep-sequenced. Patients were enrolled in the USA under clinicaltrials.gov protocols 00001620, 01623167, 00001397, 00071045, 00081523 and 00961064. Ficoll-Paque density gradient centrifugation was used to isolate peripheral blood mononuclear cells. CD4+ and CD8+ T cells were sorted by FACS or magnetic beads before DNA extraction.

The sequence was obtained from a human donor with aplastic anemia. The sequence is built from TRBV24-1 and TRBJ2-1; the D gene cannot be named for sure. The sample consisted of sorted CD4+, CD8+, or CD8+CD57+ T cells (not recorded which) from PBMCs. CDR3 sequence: CATSDFYNEQFF. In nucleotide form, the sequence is TGTGCCACCAGTGATTTCTACAATGAGCAGTTCTTC.